The 13 T cell receptor beta chains below come from one sample, sequenced in a study of CD8+CD57+ T cells in acquired aplastic anemia. The template used for profiling TCR beta VDJ and CDR3 was genomic DNA. TCRdb analysed the reads with MiXCR anew, one entry per CDR3 protein. Of around 180,000 distinct CDR3 sequences in the sample, under 75% are singletons; the top ten hold over 40%. The sequencing input was sorted CD4+, CD8+, or CD8+CD57+ T cells (not recorded which) from PBMCs. The origin of the receptors is a human donor in good health.

The genes are TRBV7-9 and TRBJ2-3; a possible D gene is TRBD1 (5 bases). The CDR3 runs 14 residues. V was clipped by 1 base and J by 2 bases, with 7 bases between them. Germline V gives CDR1 SEHNR, CDR2 FQNEAQ (reference sequence). The CDR3 sequence: CASSLVGLTDTQYF. The CDR3 DNA is TGTGCCAGCAGCTTAGTGGGGCTCACAGATACGCAGTATTTT.

The chain joins TRBV7-2 to TRBJ2-7; TRBD2 might be the D (7 bases). V lost 5 bases, J lost 5 bases, and 22 bases lay in between. This CDR3 is 16 amino acids long. Germline V gene sequence: CDR1 SGHTA, CDR2 FQGNSA. The CDR3 coding sequence is TGTGCCAGCAGCCCCCCTGGGGGGGGCCTTCGGGACGAGCAGTACTTC. Protein sequence: CASSPPGGGLRDEQYF.

This clonotype has just one count. In DNA form, the CDR3 reads TGTGCCAGCAGCCCCCCTTCTGCTGAAGCTTTCTTT. Its translation is CASSPPSAEAFF. The chain links TRBV9 to TRBJ1-1; D is uncertain. The V and J ends lost 4 bases and 6 bases respectively, with 10 bases between them. The CDR3 consists of 12 residues. Looked up from germline, CDR1 is SGDLS and CDR2 is YYNGEE. Combining the CDR3 with reference TRBV9 and TRBJ1-1 gives the whole variable domain DSGVTQTPKHLITATGQRVTLRCSPRSGDLSVYWYQQSLDQGLQFLIQYYNGEERAKGNILERFSAQQFPDLHSELNLSSLELGDSALYFCASSPPSAEAFFGQGTRLTVV.

This rearrangement joins TRBV19 to TRBJ2-1; tentatively, D is TRBD1 or TRBD2 (5 bases each). Trimming left V 1 base short and J 7 bases short, with 8 bases between. CDR1 LNHDA and CDR2 SQIVND come from the germline V gene (reference sequence). The CDR3 extends over 13 amino acids. CDR3 region: CASSIAGPNEQFF. CDR3 nucleotide sequence: TGTGCCAGTAGTATAGCGGGGCCTAATGAGCAGTTCTTC. Filled out from reference TRBV19 and TRBJ2-1, the complete variable domain reads DGGITQSPKYLFRKEGQNVTLSCEQNLNHDAMYWYRQDPGQGLRLIYYSQIVNDFQKGDIAEGYSVSREKKESFPLTVTSAQKNPTAFYLCASSIAGPNEQFFGPGTRLTVL.

This clonotype appeared a few times. This chain connects TRBV28 to TRBJ2-5, with D perhaps TRBD1 (6 bases). Trimming stripped 5 bases from V and 0 bases from J, with 19 bases between. Germline CDR1 is MDHEN and CDR2 is SYDVKM. CDR3 length: 17 amino acids. For the CDR3, the DNA is TGTGCCAGCAGTACGACGGACAGATCAATTTACCAAGAGACCCAGTACTTC. Translating it yields CASSTTDRSIYQETQYF.

This rearrangement joins TRBV6-5 to TRBJ2-3; D is possibly TRBD1 or TRBD2 (6 bases each). The germline V and J ends were trimmed by 5 bases and 3 bases, with 15 bases remaining between them. The CDR3 runs to 15 residues. Germline assignment: CDR1 MNHEY and CDR2 SVGAGI. The DNA of the CDR3 is TGTGCCAGCAGTCACCCCCAAGGGGGGACAGATACGCAGTATTTT. It yields the protein CASSHPQGGTDTQYF.

The chain carries TRBV7-3 and TRBJ2-2, with 7 bases identical to TRBD2. The CDR3 sequence is 15 residues long. The V gene end was trimmed by 4 bases and the J gene end by 5 bases; junction bases not matched to a gene: 7. Germline V gene sequence: CDR1 SGHTA, CDR2 FQGTGA. CDR3 amino acids: CASSSDGLETGELFF. In DNA form, the CDR3 reads TGTGCCAGCAGCTCAGACGGACTAGAGACCGGGGAGCTGTTTTTT.

J is TRBJ2-5 and V is TRBV24-1, with 10 nucleotides matching TRBD1. Per germline, CDR1 KGHDR and CDR2 SFDVKD. The junction had 9 bases not matched to a gene; V was cut back by 7 bases and J by 5 bases. The CDR3 contains 15 residues. This chain's CDR3 is CATSPGTGAWETQYF. DNA for the CDR3: TGTGCCACCAGCCCGGGGACAGGGGCGTGGGAGACCCAGTACTTC.

This chain uses TRBV19 with TRBJ1-1, with D unclear. Trimming removed 4 bases at V and 0 bases at J, with 9 bases between. Germline assignment: CDR1 LNHDA and CDR2 SQIVND (reference sequence). The CDR3 is 14 amino acids. Written as DNA, the CDR3 is TGTGCCAGTAGTAGCGGGGATCTGAACACTGAAGCTTTCTTT. Its protein is CASSSGDLNTEAFF.

This clonotype was recorded a few times. The genes are TRBV7-8 and TRBJ2-1; D is possibly TRBD2 (5 bases). Germline CDR1 and CDR2: SGHVS and FQNEAQ. This CDR3 has 15 residues. V lost 2 bases and J lost 7, with 15 bases in between. The DNA for the CDR3 is TGTGCCAGCAGCTTACCCGGACTTCTGAGGAATGAGCAGTTCTTC. Translating gives CASSLPGLLRNEQFF.

V is TRBV9 and J is TRBJ1-1; 9 nucleotides line up with TRBD1. Germline V lookup: CDR1 SGDLS, CDR2 YYNGEE. The CDR3 runs to 14 residues. With 3 bases clipped from V and 5 bases from J, the junction kept 5 bases outside the gene matches. The CDR3 is CASSARTGDTEAFF. The CDR3 DNA follows: TGTGCCAGCAGCGCACGGACAGGGGATACTGAAGCTTTCTTT.

A note on this clonotype: A much bigger clone sits one base away, suggesting this may be a read error. The rearrangement links TRBV6-5 to TRBJ1-2, with D tentatively TRBD1 (5 bases). The CDR3 spans 14 residues. CDR1 and CDR2 (germline): MNHEY, SVGAGI. Here the CDR3 reads CASSYGDRGYGYAF. For the CDR3, the DNA is TGTGCCAGCAGTTACGGCGACCGGGGCTATGGCTACGCCTTC.

The rearrangement links TRBV7-2 to TRBJ1-5, with D possibly matching TRBD1 (5 bases). Germline CDR1 and CDR2: SGHTA and FQGNSA. V shed 5 bases and J shed 4 bases, with 21 bases lying between them. CDR3 length: 17 residues. The CDR3 reads CASSLGAVLEGNQPQHF. The CDR3 DNA follows: TGTGCCAGCAGCCTCGGGGCAGTGCTCGAGGGGAATCAGCCCCAGCATTTT.